These 22 T cell receptor beta chains originate from one sample sequenced in a study of control samples from healthy donors and cancer patients. Clones were sequenced by immunoSEQ multiplex PCR, and TCRdb holds only the in-frame ones, with some missing. The sample has some 30,000 clones; 70% to 90% are singletons. Sequencing input: formalin-fixed, paraffin-embedded tissue. The receptors were sampled from a female donor with melanoma.

The V gene is TRBV5-4, the J gene TRBJ1-2, with D perhaps TRBD1 (6 bases). V lost 4 bases, J lost 5 bases, and 12 bases lay in between. Germline V CDR1 and CDR2: SGHNT, YYREEE (reference sequence). This CDR3 is 13 amino acids long. The CDR3 DNA reads as TGTGCCAGCAGCGCCCACAGGGAGTATGGCTACACCTTC. Residues: CASSAHREYGYTF.

The rearrangement uses TRBV15 and TRBJ1-2; D is undetermined. Germline loops: CDR1 LNHNV, CDR2 YYDKDF (reference sequence). The CDR3 has 14 amino acids. The V gene lost 1 base and the J gene lost 4 bases, with 10 bases spanning the gap. CDR3 DNA sequence: TGTGCCACCAGCAGAGGAGCCGACCGCTATGGCTACACCTTC. Translation gives CATSRGADRYGYTF.

CDR3 in amino acids: CASSQDLLGPPSPDTQYF. The CDR3, as DNA: TGTGCCAGCAGCCAAGATCTTTTGGGACCCCCGAGCCCAGATACGCAGTATTTT. This rearrangement joins TRBV4-2 to TRBJ2-3; D possibly uses TRBD1 or TRBD2 (5 bases each). This CDR3 region has 18 residues. Trimming removed 0 bases at V and 4 bases at J, with 20 bases between. Germline V gene lookup returns CDR1 LGHNA and CDR2 YNFKEQ.

The rearrangement joins TRBV19 to TRBJ1-1; TRBD1 aligns across 8 bases. The germline gives CDR1 LNHDA, CDR2 SQIVND (reference sequence). V trimming: 6 bases; J trimming: 1 base; junction bases outside the gene matches: 1. The CDR3 has 13 amino acids. The CDR3 DNA is TGTGCCAGTAGGGACAGGGAGAACACTGAAGCTTTCTTT. Protein: CASRDRENTEAFF.

The CDR3 nucleotides read TGTGCCAGCAGCTTCACCTCCTACGAGCAGTACTTC. Its translation is CASSFTSYEQYF. The chain couples TRBV7-2 to TRBJ2-7, with D uncertain. The germline V gene has CDR1 SGHTA and CDR2 FQGNSA. V shed 3 bases and J shed 0 bases, with 3 bases lying between them. The CDR3 has 12 amino acids.

V and J are TRBV5-6 and TRBJ2-5; either TRBD1 or TRBD2 may supply D (5 bases each). The germline V gene encodes CDR1 SGHDT and CDR2 YYEEEE. V lost 4 bases and J lost 5, with 18 bases in between. The CDR3 runs to 15 residues. Written as DNA, the CDR3 is TGTGCCAGCAGCACAAGACCGAGGGGTGGGGAGACCCAGTACTTC. It translates to CASSTRPRGGETQYF.

The V call is TRBV5-6, the J call TRBJ1-1; D is unclear. Deletions cut 3 bases from V and 2 bases from J, with 14 bases between. Germline V gives CDR1 SGHDT, CDR2 YYEEEE. The CDR3 totals 15 residues. Here the CDR3 reads CASSYPTETNTEAFF. CDR3 sequence (DNA): TGTGCCAGCAGCTACCCGACGGAGACTAACACTGAAGCTTTCTTT.

CDR3 loop: CASSVVESTDTQYF. The CDR3 bases are TGTGCCAGCTCAGTTGTGGAGAGCACAGATACGCAGTATTTT. The J gene is TRBJ2-3, the V gene TRBV18; the D is unclear. The CDR3 is 14 amino acids. Trimming stripped 5 bases from V and 0 bases from J, with 9 bases between. From germline, CDR1 is KGHSH and CDR2 LQKENI.

The chain links TRBV27 to TRBJ2-2; 10 bases are a match to TRBD2. The V segment lost 7 bases and the J segment 7 bases; nucleotides outside the gene matches: 12. Germline V gives CDR1 MNHEY, CDR2 SMNVEV (reference sequence). The length of the CDR3 is 16 residues. This CDR3 reads CASNGGLAGVVGELFF. The CDR3 DNA follows: TGTGCCAGCAACGGGGGCCTAGCGGGAGTGGTCGGGGAGCTGTTTTTT.

The chain's CDR3 is CASNLGLAGYNEQFF. The DNA for the CDR3 is TGTGCCAGCAACTTGGGTCTAGCGGGGTACAATGAGCAGTTCTTC. J is TRBJ2-1 and V is TRBV7-9; 9 nucleotides line up with TRBD2. The CDR3 totals 15 residues. Germline V CDR1 and CDR2: SEHNR, FQNEAQ (reference sequence). The J segment lost 4 bases and the V segment lost 7 bases, leaving 8 bases of the junction unmatched.

The chain uses TRBV6-1 and TRBJ1-1; D is undetermined. The CDR3 extends over 14 amino acids. The V end lost 2 bases, the J end lost 0 bases, and 7 bases lay between the germline ends. Germline V lookup: CDR1 MNHNS, CDR2 SASEGT. Written as DNA, the CDR3 is TGTGCCAGCAGTGAATTAAGTCTGAACACTGAAGCTTTCTTT. It codes for CASSELSLNTEAFF.

J is TRBJ1-5 and V is TRBV23-1, with D maybe TRBD1 (5 bases). TRBV23-1 is noted as an ORF with a role that remains uncertain. Trimming cost V 1 base and J 4 bases, with 17 bases left between them. The CDR3 length is 17 residues. The chain's CDR3 is CASSQWDGAPRNQPQHF. CDR3 coding DNA: TGCGCCAGCAGTCAATGGGACGGGGCGCCGAGGAATCAGCCCCAGCATTTT.

The J gene is TRBJ1-2, the V gene TRBV15, with 8 bases that match TRBD1. CDR3 length equals 13 residues. The V gene's germline CDR1 is LNHNV and CDR2 YYDKDF (reference sequence). V shed 10 bases, J shed 7 bases, and the junction held 11 bases outside the gene matches. The CDR3 sequence: CASSIRTGSGYTF. The CDR3 DNA reads as TGTGCCAGTAGTATTCGGACAGGGTCTGGCTACACCTTC. The variable domain in full, with the rest retrieved from reference TRBV15 and TRBJ1-2, is DAMVIQNPRYQVTQFGKPVTLSCSQTLNHNVMYWYQQKSSQAPKLLFHYYDKDFNNEADTPDNFQSRRPNTSFCFLDIRSPGLGDTAMYLCASSIRTGSGYTFGSGTRLTVV.

This chain uses TRBV5-4 with TRBJ2-3; D call uncertain. Trimming removed 4 bases at V and 3 bases at J, with 9 bases between. This CDR3 has 13 amino acids. The germline V gene has CDR1 SGHNT and CDR2 YYREEE (reference sequence). CDR3 DNA sequence: TGTGCCAGCAGCCTGGCCCAAACAGATACGCAGTATTTT. It specifies CASSLAQTDTQYF.

The chain joins TRBV11-3 to TRBJ1-1; D not certain. Trimming took 4 bases from V and 0 from J, leaving 6 bases between them. The CDR3 extends over 13 amino acids. CDR1 is SGHNT and CDR2 is YENEEA in the germline V gene. The chain's CDR3 is CASSSNMNTEAFF. CDR3 nucleotide sequence: TGTGCCAGCAGCTCCAATATGAACACTGAAGCTTTCTTT. The whole variable domain, remainder taken from reference TRBV11-3 and TRBJ1-1, is EAGVVQSPRYKIIEKKQPVAFWCNPISGHNTLYWYLQNLGQGPELLIRYENEEAVDDSQLPKDRFSAERLKGVDSTLKIQPAELGDSAVYLCASSSNMNTEAFFGQGTRLTVV.

This chain joins TRBV4-2 and TRBJ2-3; 9 bases align to TRBD2. This CDR3 spans 15 amino acids. The junction had 6 bases not matched to a gene; V was cut back by 6 bases and J by 2 bases. Germline V gene data show CDR1 as LGHNA and CDR2 as YNFKEQ. CDR3 loop: CASSQRTSVTDTQYF. The DNA of the CDR3 is TGTGCCAGCAGTCAGAGGACTAGCGTCACAGATACGCAGTATTTT.

The chain combines TRBV27 with TRBJ2-1; TRBD2 might be the D (5 bases). V dropped 2 bases and J dropped 2 bases, with 10 bases sitting between them. The CDR3 has 15 amino acids. Per germline, CDR1 MNHEY and CDR2 SMNVEV (reference sequence). Here the CDR3 reads CASSLDGMTYNEQFF. Here the CDR3 DNA reads TGTGCCAGCAGTTTAGACGGGATGACCTACAATGAGCAGTTCTTC.

J is TRBJ2-5 and V is TRBV29-1; D not certain. V gave up 5 bases and J gave up 1 base, with 8 bases separating them. Per germline, CDR1 SQVTM and CDR2 ANQGSEA. This CDR3 has 12 amino acids. CDR3: CSVLSLQETQYF. The CDR3 region has the DNA TGCAGCGTTTTGTCCCTCCAAGAGACCCAGTACTTC.

This clone came up a few times. J is TRBJ1-2 and V is TRBV6-5; 9 bases agree with TRBD1. The length of the CDR3 is 13 residues. Germline assignment: CDR1 MNHEY and CDR2 SVGAGI. With V trimmed by 6 bases and J by 8 bases, 7 bases remained unmatched. CDR3 nucleotides: TGTGCCAGCAGGAGGGACAGGGTCATCGGCTACACCTTC. It is translated as CASRRDRVIGYTF.

The rearrangement links TRBV3-1 (or the pseudogene TRBV3-2) to TRBJ1-1; D unclear. From germline, CDR1 is LGHDT and CDR2 YNNKEL (reference sequence). The CDR3 extends over 15 amino acids. Between the trimmed V and J ends, which lost 5 bases and 3 bases, there was a span of 16 bases. CDR3 sequence reads: CASSKSDTLDTEAFF. In DNA, the CDR3 is TGTGCCAGCAGCAAGTCCGACACCCTGGACACTGAAGCTTTCTTT.

The chain carries TRBV27 and TRBJ1-4, with D unclear. CDR1 and CDR2 from the germline V gene are MNHEY and SMNVEV (reference sequence). V lost 6 bases to trimming and J lost 0 bases, with 11 bases between them. The CDR3 spans 15 residues. CDR3: CASRPHGATNEKLFF. The CDR3 DNA is TGTGCCAGCAGGCCCCACGGAGCAACTAATGAAAAACTGTTTTTT. Full variable domain (outside the CDR3, taken from reference TRBV27 and TRBJ1-4): EAQVTQNPRYLITVTGKKLTVTCSQNMNHEYMSWYRQDPGLGLRQIYYSMNVEVTDKGDVPEGYKVSRKEKRNFPLILESPSPNQTSLYFCASRPHGATNEKLFFGSGTQLSVL.

V and J are TRBV6-2 or TRBV6-3 and TRBJ2-3, with D perhaps matching TRBD1 or TRBD2 (5 bases each). V was clipped by 6 bases and J by 3 bases, with 10 bases between them. Germline CDR1 MNHEY, CDR2 SVGEGT. CDR3 length equals 13 residues. CDR3 bases: TGTGCCAGCAGCCGGGACGGTACAGATACGCAGTATTTT. As protein: CASSRDGTDTQYF.